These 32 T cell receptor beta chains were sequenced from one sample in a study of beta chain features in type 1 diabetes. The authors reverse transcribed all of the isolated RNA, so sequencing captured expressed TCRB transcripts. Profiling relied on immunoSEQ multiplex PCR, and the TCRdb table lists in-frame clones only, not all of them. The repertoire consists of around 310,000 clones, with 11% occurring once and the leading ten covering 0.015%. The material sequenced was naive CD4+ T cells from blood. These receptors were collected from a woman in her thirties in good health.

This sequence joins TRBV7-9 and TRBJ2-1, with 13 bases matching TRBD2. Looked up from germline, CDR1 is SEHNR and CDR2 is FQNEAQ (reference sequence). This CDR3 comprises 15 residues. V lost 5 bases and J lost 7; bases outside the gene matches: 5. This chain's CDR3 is CASSLGTSGINEQFF. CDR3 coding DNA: TGTGCCAGCAGCCTCGGGACTAGCGGGATTAATGAGCAGTTCTTC.

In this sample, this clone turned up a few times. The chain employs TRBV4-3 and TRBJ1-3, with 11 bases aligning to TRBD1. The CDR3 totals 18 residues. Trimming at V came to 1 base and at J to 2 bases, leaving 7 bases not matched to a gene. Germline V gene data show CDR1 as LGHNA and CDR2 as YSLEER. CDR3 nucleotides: TGCGCCAGCAGCCAAGGCCCGGGACAGGGGGATACTGGAAACACCATATATTTT. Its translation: CASSQGPGQGDTGNTIYF.

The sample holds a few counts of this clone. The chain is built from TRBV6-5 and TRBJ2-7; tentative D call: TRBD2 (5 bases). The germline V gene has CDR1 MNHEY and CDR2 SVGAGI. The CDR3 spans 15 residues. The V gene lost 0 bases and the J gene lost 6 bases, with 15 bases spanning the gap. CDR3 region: CASSYSSGLAFEQYF. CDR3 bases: TGTGCCAGCAGTTACTCTTCAGGACTCGCTTTCGAGCAGTACTTC.

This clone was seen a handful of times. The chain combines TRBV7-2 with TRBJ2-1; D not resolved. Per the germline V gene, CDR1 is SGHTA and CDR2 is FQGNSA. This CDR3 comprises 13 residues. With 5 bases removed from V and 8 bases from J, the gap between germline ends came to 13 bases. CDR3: CASSPWSKHEQFF. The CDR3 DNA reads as TGTGCCAGCAGCCCGTGGAGTAAACATGAGCAGTTCTTC.

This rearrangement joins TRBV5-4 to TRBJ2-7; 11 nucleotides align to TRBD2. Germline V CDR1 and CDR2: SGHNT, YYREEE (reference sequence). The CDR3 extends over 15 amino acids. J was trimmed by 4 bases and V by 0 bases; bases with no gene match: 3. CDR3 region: CASSLGLAGQYEQYF. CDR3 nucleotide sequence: TGTGCCAGCAGCTTGGGACTAGCGGGACAATACGAGCAGTACTTC. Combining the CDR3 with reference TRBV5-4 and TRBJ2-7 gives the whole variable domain ETGVTQSPTHLIKTRGQQVTLRCSSQSGHNTVSWYQQALGQGPQFIFQYYREEENGRGNFPPRFSGLQFPNYSSELNVNALELDDSALYLCASSLGLAGQYEQYFGPGTRLTVT.

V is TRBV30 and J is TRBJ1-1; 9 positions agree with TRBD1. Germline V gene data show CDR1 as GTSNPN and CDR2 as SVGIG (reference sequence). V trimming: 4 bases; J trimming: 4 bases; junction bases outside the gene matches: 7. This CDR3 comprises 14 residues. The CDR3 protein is CAWNMDRGVTEAFF. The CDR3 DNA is TGTGCCTGGAACATGGACAGGGGAGTCACTGAAGCTTTCTTT.

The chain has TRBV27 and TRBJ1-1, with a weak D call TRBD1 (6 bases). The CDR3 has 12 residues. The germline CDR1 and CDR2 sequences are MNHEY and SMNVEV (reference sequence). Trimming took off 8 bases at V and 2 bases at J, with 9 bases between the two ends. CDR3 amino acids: CASRTANTEAFF. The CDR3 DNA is TGTGCCAGCCGGACAGCAAACACTGAAGCTTTCTTT.

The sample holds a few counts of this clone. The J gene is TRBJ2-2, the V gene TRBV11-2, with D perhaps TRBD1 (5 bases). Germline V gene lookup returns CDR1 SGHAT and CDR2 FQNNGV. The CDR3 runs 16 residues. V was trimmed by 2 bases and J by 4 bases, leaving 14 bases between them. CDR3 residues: CASSLFLQGSTGELFF. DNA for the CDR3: TGTGCCAGCAGCTTATTCCTGCAGGGTTCCACCGGGGAGCTGTTTTTT.

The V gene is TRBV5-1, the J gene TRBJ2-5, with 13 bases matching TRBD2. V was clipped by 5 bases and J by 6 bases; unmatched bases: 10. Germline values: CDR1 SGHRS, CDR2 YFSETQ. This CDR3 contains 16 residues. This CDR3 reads CASSLPGTSGKKTQYF. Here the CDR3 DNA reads TGCGCCAGCAGTTTACCAGGGACTAGCGGGAAAAAGACCCAGTACTTC.

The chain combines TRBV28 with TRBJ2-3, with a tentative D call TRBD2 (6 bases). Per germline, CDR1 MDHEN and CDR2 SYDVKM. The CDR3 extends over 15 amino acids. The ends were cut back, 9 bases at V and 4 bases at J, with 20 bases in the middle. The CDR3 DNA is TGTGCCAGTAAGCGGGCGGCTGGGGTAGCAGATACGCAGTATTTT. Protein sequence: CASKRAAGVADTQYF.

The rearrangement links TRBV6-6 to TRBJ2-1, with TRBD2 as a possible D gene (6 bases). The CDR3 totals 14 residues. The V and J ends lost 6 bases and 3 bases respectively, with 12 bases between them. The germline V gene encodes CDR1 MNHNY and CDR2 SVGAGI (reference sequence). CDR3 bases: TGTGCCAGCAGCCCCGGGACTGGCTACAATGAGCAGTTCTTC. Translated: CASSPGTGYNEQFF.

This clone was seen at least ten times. Here the CDR3 reads CSVPSRDLYEQYF. Written as DNA, the CDR3 is TGCAGCGTGCCATCGAGGGATCTCTACGAGCAGTACTTC. The rearrangement links TRBV29-1 to TRBJ2-7, with a possible D match to TRBD2 (5 bases). With 6 bases removed from V and 3 bases from J, the gap between germline ends came to 15 bases. The germline V gene encodes CDR1 SQVTM and CDR2 ANQGSEA. The CDR3 is 13 amino acids.

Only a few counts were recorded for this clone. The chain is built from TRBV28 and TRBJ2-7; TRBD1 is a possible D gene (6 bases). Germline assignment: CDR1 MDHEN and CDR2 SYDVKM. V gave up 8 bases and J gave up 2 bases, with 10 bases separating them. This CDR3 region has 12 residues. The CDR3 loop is CASLRGTYEQYF. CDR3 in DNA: TGTGCCAGCCTCAGGGGAACCTACGAGCAGTACTTC.

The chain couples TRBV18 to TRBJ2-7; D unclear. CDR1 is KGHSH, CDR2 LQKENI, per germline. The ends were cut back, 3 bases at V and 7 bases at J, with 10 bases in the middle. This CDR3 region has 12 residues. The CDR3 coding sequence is TGTGCCAGCTCACCCGGGTTGTGGGAGCAGTACTTC. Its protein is CASSPGLWEQYF.

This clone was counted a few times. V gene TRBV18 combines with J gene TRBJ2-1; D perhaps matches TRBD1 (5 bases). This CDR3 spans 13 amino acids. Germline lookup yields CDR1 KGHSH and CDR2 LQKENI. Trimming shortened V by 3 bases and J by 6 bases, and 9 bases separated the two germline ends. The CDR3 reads CASSPLRGNEQFF. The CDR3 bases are TGTGCCAGCTCACCTCTAAGGGGCAATGAGCAGTTCTTC. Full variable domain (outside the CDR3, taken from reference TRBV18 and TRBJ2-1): NAGVMQNPRHLVRRRGQEARLRCSPMKGHSHVYWYRQLPEEGLKFMVYLQKENIIDESGMPKERFSAEFPKEGPSILRIQQVVRGDSAAYFCASSPLRGNEQFFGPGTRLTVL.

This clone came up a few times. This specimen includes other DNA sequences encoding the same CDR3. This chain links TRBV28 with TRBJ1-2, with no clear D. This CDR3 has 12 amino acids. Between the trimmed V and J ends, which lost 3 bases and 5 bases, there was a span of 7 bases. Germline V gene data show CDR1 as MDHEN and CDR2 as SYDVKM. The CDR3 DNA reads TGTGCCAGCAGTTTGCCCGGGTATGGCTACACCTTC. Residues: CASSLPGYGYTF.

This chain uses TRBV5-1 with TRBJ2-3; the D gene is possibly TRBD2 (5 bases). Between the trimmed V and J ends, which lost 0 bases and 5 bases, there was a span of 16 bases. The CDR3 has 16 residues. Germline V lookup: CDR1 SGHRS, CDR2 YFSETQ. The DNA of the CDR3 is TGCGCCAGCAGCTTGGTATCCGGGATAGTGGGAGATACGCAGTATTTT. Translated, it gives CASSLVSGIVGDTQYF.

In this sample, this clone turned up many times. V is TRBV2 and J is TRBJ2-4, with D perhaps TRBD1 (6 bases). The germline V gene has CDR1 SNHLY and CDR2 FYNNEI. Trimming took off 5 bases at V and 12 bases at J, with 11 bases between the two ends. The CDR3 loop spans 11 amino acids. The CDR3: CASSPQGPQYF. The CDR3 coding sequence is TGTGCCAGCAGTCCACAGGGTCCTCAGTACTTC.

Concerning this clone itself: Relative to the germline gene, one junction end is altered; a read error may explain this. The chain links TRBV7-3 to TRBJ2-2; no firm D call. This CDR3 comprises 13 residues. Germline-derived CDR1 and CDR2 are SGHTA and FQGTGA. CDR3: CASSVLATGELFF. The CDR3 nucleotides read TGCGCCAGCAGCGTCTTAGCAACCGGGGAGCTGTTTTTT.

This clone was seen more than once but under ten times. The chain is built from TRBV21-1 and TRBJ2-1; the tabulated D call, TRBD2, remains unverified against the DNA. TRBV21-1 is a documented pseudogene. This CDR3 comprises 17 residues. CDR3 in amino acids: CASSERAGTSGTLSMFF. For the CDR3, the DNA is TGTGCCAGCAGCGAGAGGGCCGGGACTAGCGGGACCTTGAGCATGTTCTTC.

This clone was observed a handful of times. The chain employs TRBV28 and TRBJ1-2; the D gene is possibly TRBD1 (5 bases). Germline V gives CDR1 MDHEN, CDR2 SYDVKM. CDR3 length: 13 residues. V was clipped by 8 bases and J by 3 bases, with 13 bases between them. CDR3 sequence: CASGDSSHYGYTF. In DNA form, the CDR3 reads TGTGCCAGCGGAGACAGCTCTCACTATGGCTACACCTTC.

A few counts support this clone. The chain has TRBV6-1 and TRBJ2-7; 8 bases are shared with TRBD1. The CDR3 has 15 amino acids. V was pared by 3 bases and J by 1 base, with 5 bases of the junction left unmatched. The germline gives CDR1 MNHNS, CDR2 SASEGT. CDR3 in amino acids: CASSDRTGSSYEQYF. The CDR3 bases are TGTGCCAGCAGTGATCGGACAGGGAGTTCCTACGAGCAGTACTTC.

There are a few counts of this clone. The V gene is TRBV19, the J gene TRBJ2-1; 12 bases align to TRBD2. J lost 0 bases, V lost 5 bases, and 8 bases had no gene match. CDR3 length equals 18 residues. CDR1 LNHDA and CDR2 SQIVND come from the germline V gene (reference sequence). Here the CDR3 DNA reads TGTGCCAGTAGTCCGGAGACTAGCGGGAGTATCTCCTACAATGAGCAGTTCTTC. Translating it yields CASSPETSGSISYNEQFF.

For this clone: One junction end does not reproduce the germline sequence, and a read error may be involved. CDR3 nucleotides: TGTGCCAGCAGCTTAGGGGATACTAGCCATCAGCCCCAGCATTTT. Translation: CASSLGDTSHQPQHF. The chain recombines TRBV7-2 with TRBJ1-5; D not resolved. The CDR3 totals 15 residues. The germline CDR1 and CDR2 sequences are SGHTA and FQGNSA. The whole variable domain, filled in from reference TRBV7-2 and TRBJ1-5, reads GAGVSQSPSNKVTEKGKDVELRCDPISGHTALYWYRQSLGQGLEFLIYFQGNSAPDKSGLPSDRFSAERTGGSVSTLTIQRTQQEDSAVYLCASSLGDTSHQPQHFGDGTRLSIL.

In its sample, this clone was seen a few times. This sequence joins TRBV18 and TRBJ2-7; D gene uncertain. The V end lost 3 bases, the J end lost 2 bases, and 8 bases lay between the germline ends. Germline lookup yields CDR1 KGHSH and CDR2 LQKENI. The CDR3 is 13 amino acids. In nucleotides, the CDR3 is TGTGCCAGCTCACCTACCAGGCCCTACGAGCAGTACTTC. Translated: CASSPTRPYEQYF.

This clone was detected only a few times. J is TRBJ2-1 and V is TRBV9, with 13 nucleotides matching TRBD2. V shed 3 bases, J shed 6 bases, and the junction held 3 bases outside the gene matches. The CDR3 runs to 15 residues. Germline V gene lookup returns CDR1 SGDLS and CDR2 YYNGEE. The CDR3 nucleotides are TGTGCCAGCAGCGGGACTAGCGGGAGAGGCAATGAGCAGTTCTTC. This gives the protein CASSGTSGRGNEQFF.

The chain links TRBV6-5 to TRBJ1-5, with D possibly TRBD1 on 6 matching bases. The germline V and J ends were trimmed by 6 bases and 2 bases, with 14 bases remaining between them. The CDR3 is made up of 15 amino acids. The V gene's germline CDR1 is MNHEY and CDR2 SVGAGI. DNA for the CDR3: TGTGCCAGCAGCCCCGACAGGAAAGGCAATCAGCCCCAGCATTTT. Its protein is CASSPDRKGNQPQHF.

The CDR3 DNA reads as TGTGCCAGCAGTGAATATTCGGTTTACAGGTCCGCTGGCTACACCTTC. This encodes CASSEYSVYRSAGYTF. This chain joins TRBV25-1 and TRBJ1-2; possibly TRBD1 for D (5 bases). CDR3 size: 16 residues. Germline V lookup: CDR1 MGHDK, CDR2 SYGVNS. Deletions cut 0 bases from V and 7 bases from J, with 18 bases between.

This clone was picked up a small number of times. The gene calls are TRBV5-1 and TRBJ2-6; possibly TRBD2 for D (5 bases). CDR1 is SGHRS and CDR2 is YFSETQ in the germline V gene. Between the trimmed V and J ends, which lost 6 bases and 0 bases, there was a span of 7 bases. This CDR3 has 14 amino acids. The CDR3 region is CASNGVSGANVLTF. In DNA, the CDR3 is TGCGCCAGCAACGGGGTCTCTGGGGCCAACGTCCTGACTTTC.

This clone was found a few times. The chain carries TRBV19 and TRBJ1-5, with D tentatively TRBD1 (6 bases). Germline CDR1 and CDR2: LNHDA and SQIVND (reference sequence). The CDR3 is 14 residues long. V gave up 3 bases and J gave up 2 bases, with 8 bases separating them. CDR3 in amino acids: CASSINRGNQPQHF. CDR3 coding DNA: TGTGCCAGTAGTATTAACAGGGGCAATCAGCCCCAGCATTTT.

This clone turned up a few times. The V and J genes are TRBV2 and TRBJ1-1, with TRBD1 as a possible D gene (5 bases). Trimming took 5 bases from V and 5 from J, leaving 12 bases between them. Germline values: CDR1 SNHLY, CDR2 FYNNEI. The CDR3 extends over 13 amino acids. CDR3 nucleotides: TGTGCCAGCAGTATCCAGGGAAGTACTGAAGCTTTCTTT. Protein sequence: CASSIQGSTEAFF.

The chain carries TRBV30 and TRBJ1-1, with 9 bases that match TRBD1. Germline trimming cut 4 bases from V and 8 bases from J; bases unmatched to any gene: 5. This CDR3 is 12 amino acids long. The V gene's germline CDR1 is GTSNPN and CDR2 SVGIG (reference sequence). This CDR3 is CAWNLQGAEAFF. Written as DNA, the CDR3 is TGTGCCTGGAACTTACAGGGGGCGGAAGCTTTCTTT.